The entry below gives a single T cell receptor beta chain sequence along with its context. The data stem from a study of patients and donors after allogeneic stem cell transplantation. MiXCR, run by TCRdb on the RT-PCR reads, gives a single entry per CDR3 protein. The data hold 150,000 to 250,000 distinct CDR3 sequences, with 40% to 45% observed a single time. This sequence originates from a human donor who was either an allogeneic HSCT recipient or a stem cell or donor lymphocyte infusion donor (not recorded which). It is not recorded whose cells these are; they may come from a transplant donor. The sequencing input was blood, either unsorted or a sorted T cell fraction (not recorded which).

The CDR3 loop reads CATSIQALGENAEAFF. The CDR3 DNA reads as TGTGCCACCAGCATTCAGGCCCTGGGGGAAAACGCTGAAGCTTTCTTT. The chain combines TRBV15 with TRBJ1-1; D perhaps matches TRBD1 (5 bases). CDR1 and CDR2 from the germline V gene are LNHNV and YYDKDF (reference sequence). CDR3 length equals 16 residues. The V gene lost 4 bases and the J gene lost 6 bases, with 21 bases spanning the gap.